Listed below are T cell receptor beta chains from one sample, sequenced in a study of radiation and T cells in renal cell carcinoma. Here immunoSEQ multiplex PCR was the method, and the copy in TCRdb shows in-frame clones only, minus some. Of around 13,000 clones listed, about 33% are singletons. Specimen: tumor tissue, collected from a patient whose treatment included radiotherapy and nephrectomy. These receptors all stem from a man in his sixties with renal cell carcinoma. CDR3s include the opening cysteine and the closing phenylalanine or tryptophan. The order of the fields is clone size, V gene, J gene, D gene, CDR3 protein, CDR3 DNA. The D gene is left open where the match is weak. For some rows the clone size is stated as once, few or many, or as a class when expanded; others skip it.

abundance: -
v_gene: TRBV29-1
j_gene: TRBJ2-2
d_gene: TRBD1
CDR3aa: CSVERQGPRAGELFF
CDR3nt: TGCAGCGTTGAGAGACAGGGGCCCAGGGCCGGGGAGCTGTTTTTT

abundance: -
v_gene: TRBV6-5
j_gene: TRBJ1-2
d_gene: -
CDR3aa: CASSTLGEANYGYTF
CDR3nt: TGTGCCAGCAGTACCCTTGGAGAGGCTAACTATGGCTACACCTTC

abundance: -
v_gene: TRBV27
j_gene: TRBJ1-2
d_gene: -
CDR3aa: CASSLGSGDANYGYTF
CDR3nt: TGTGCCAGCAGTTTAGGGAGCGGGGACGCCAACTATGGCTACACCTTC

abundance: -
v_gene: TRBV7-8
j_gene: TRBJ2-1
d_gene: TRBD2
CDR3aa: CASSLTSGGAYNEQFF
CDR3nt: TGTGCCAGCAGCTTGACTAGCGGGGGGGCTTACAATGAGCAGTTCTTC

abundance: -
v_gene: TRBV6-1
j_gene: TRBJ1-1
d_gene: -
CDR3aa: CASSGGTGSMNTEAFF
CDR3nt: TGTGCCAGCAGTGGAGGGACCGGCTCCATGAACACTGAAGCTTTCTTT

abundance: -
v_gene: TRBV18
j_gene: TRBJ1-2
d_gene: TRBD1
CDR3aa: CASSPAQGASRGGYTF
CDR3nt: TGTGCCAGCTCACCGGCTCAGGGGGCCTCGCGGGGTGGCTACACCTTC

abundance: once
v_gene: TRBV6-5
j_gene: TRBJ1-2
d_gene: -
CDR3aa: CASTQTGGGDGYTF
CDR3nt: TGTGCCAGCACCCAGACGGGGGGCGGGGATGGCTACACCTTC

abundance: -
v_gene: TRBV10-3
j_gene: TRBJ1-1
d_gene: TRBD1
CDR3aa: CAISDPGQGDTEAFF
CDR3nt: TGTGCCATCAGTGATCCCGGACAGGGAGACACTGAAGCTTTCTTT

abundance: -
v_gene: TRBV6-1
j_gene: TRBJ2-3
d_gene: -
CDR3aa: CASSDSQTDTQYF
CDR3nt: TGTGCCAGCAGTGACAGCCAAACAGATACGCAGTATTTT

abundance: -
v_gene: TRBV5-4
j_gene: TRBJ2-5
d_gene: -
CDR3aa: CASSYPEGTQYF
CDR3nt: TGTGCCAGCAGCTACCCGGAGGGGACCCAGTACTTC

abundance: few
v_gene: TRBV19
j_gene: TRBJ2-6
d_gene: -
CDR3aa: CASSARTDVFSGANVLTF
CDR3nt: TGTGCCAGTAGTGCCCGGACGGATGTCTTCTCTGGGGCCAACGTCCTGACTTTC

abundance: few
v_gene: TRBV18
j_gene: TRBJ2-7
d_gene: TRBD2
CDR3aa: CASSPGGGTYEQYF
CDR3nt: TGTGCCAGCTCACCTGGGGGGGGAACCTACGAGCAGTACTTC

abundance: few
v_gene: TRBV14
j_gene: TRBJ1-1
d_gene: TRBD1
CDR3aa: CASSLQGAGTEAFF
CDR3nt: TGTGCCAGCAGCCTACAGGGGGCCGGCACTGAAGCTTTCTTT

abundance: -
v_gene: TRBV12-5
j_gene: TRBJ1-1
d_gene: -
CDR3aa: CASKGLRGTEAFF
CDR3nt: TGTGCTAGCAAGGGGCTTCGAGGGACTGAAGCTTTCTTT

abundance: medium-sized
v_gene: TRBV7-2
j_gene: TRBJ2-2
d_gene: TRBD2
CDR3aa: CASSLGTSGSIMGELFF
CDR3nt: TGTGCCAGCAGCCTTGGGACTAGCGGGAGTATAATGGGGGAGCTGTTTTTT

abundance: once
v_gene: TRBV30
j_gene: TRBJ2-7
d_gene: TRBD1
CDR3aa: CAWSATGGYSYEQYF
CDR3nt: TGTGCCTGGAGTGCGACAGGGGGCTACTCCTACGAGCAGTACTTC

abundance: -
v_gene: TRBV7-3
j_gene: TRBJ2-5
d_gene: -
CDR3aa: CASSREGGETQYF
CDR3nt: TGTGCCAGCAGCCGCGAGGGTGGAGAGACCCAGTACTTC

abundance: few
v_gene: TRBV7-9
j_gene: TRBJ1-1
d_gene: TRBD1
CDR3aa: CASSRTGRNTEAFF
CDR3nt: TGTGCCAGCAGTCGGACAGGACGGAACACTGAAGCTTTCTTT

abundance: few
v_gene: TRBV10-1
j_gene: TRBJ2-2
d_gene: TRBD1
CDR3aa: CASSERQGAGTGELFF
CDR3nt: TGCGCCAGCAGTGAGCGGCAGGGGGCCGGCACCGGGGAGCTGTTTTTT

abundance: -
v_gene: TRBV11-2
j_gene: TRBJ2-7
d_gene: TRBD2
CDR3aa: CASSPLLAGGYEQYF
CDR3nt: TGTGCCAGCAGCCCGTTACTAGCGGGGGGCTACGAGCAGTACTTC

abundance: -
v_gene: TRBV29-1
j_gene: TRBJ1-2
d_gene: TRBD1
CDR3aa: CSVDGTAYFGGYTF
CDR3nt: TGCAGCGTGGACGGGACAGCGTATTTCGGTGGCTACACCTTC

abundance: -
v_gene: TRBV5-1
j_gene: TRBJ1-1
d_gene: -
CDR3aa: CASGRQNTEAFF
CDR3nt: TGCGCCAGCGGAAGACAGAACACTGAAGCTTTCTTT